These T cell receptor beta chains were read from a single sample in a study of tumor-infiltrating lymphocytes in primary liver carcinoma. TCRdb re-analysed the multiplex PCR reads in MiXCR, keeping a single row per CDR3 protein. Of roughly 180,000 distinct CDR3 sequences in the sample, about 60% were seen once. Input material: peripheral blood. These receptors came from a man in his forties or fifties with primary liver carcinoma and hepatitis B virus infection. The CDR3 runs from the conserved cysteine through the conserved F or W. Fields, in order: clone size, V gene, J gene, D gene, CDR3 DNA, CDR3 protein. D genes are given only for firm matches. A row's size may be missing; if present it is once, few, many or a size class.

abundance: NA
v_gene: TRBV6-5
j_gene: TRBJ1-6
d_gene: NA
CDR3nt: TGTGCCAGCAGTAACGCTGGACCGGGCTCACCCCTCCACTTT
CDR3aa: CASSNAGPGSPLHF

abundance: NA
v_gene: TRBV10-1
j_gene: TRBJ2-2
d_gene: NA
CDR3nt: TGCGCCAGCAGTGATAAGAGGGCCGAGACATTGGGGGAGCTGTTTTTT
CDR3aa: CASSDKRAETLGELFF

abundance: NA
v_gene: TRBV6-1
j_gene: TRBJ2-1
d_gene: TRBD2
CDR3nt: TGTGCCAGCACAAGACTAGCGGGGAGATCCTACAATGAGCAGTTCTTC
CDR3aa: CASTRLAGRSYNEQFF

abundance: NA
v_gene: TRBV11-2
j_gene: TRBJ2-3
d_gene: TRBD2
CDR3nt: TGTGCCAGCAGCTGGGGGACTAGAGAGGAAACAGATACGCAGTATTTT
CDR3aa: CASSWGTREETDTQYF

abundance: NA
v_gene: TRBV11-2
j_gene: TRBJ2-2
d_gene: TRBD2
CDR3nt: TGTGCCAACAGCTTAGCTGCACTAGCGGACACCGGGGAGCTGTTTTTT
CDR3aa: CANSLAALADTGELFF

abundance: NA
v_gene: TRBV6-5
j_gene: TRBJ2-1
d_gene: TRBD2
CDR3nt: TGTGCCAGCTCGTGGGACAGGGGGACTAGCGGGAGACATGAGCAGTTCTTC
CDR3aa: CASSWDRGTSGRHEQFF

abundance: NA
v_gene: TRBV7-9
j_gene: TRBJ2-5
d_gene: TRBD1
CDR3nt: TGTGCCAGCAGCCAACGCGGACAGGGGGCCCAAGAGACCCAGTACTTC
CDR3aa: CASSQRGQGAQETQYF

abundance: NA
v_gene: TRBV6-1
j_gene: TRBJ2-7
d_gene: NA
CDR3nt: TGTGCCAGCAGTGAAGGTAATCGGCATGACCACGAGCAGTACTTC
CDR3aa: CASSEGNRHDHEQYF

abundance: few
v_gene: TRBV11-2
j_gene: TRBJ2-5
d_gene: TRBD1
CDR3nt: TGTGCCAGCAGTACCGGACAGGGTCGAGAGACCCAGTACTTC
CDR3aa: CASSTGQGRETQYF

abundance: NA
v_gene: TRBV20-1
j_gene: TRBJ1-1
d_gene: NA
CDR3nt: TGCAGTGCTGCCCGGGACACCAACACTGAAGCTTTCTTT
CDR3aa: CSAARDTNTEAFF

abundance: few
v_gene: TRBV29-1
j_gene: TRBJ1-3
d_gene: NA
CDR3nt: TGCAGCGTCCGGGGAACTGGAAACACCATATATTTT
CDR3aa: CSVRGTGNTIYF

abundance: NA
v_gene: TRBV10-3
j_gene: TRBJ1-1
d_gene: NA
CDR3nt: TGTGCCTCCCTCGAAGACATGAACACTGAAGCTTTCTTT
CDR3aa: CASLEDMNTEAFF

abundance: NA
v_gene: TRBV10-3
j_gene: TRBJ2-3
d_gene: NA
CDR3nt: TGTGCCATCAGTGAGCACCCGGGGGCGACAGATGCGCAGTATTTT
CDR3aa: CAISEHPGATDAQYF

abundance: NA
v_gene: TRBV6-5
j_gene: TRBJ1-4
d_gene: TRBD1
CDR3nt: TGTGCCAGCAGTCACCGGACAGGGAAAAATGAAAAACTGTTTTTT
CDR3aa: CASSHRTGKNEKLFF

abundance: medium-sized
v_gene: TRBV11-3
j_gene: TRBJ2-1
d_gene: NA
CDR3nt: TGTGCCAGCAGCTTAGATCCTCTTAACAATGAGCAGTTCTTC
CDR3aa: CASSLDPLNNEQFF

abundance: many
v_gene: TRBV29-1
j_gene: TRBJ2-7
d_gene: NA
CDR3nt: TGCAGCGTCTACAAAAGCTCCTACGAGCAGTACTTC
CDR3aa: CSVYKSSYEQYF

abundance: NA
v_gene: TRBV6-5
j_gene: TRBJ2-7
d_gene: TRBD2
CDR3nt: TGTGCCAGCAGTTACGCTAGCGGGAGTTACGAGCAGTACTTC
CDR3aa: CASSYASGSYEQYF

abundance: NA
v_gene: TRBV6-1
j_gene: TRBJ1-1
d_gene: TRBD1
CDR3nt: TGTGCCAACAGTGAAGCAGGACAGGGGGAGGAGGCTTTCTTT
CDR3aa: CANSEAGQGEEAFF

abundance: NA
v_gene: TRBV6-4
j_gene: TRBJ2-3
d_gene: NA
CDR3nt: TGTGCCAGCAGTGACTTGGCAGGGCGCATAGATACGCAGTATTTT
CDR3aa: CASSDLAGRIDTQYF

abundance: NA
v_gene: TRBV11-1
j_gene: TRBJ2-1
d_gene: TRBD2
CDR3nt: TGTGCCAGCAGCTCAGAACGCGGCGGGAGACGGAATGAACAGTTCTTC
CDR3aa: CASSSERGGRRNEQFF

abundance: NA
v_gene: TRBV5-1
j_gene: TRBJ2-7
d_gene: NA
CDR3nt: TGCGCCAGCAGCGAGCCTGTACAGGGTTCCCACGAGCAGTACTTC
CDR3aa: CASSEPVQGSHEQYF

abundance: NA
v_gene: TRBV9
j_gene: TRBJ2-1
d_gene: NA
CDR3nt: TGTGCCAGCAGCCCCTCTCCTGAGCGGTCCTCCCACAATGAGCAGTTCTTC
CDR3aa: CASSPSPERSSHNEQFF

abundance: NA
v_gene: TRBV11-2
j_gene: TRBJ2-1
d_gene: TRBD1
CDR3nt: TGTGCCAGCAGCCGAGGGGACAGGGTGTACAATGAGCAGTTCTTC
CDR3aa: CASSRGDRVYNEQFF

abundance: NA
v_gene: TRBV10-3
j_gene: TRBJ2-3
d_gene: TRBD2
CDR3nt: TGTGCCATCCGGGAGGCAGATACGCAGTATTTT
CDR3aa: CAIREADTQYF

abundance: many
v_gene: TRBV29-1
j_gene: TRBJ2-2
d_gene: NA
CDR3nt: TGCAGCGTTGAAAAGGGTTGGACCGGGGAGCTGTTTTTT
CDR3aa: CSVEKGWTGELFF

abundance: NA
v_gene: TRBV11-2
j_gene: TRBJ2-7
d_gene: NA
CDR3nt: TGTGCCAGTAGCTTAGGGATAGGGTGGTACGAGCAGTACTTC
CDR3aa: CASSLGIGWYEQYF

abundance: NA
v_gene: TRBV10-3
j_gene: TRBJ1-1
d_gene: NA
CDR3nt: TGTGCCATCAGTGGGAAGGGGCCAATGAACACTGAAGCTTTCTTT
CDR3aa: CAISGKGPMNTEAFF

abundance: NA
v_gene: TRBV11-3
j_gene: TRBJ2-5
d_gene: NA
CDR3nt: TGTGCCAGTAGCCTTACGGCGGCTGAGACCCAGTACTTC
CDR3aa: CASSLTAAETQYF

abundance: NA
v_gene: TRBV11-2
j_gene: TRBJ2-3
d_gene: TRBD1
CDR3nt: TGTGCCAACAGCTCCGTGACAGGGGTTCGTTTAATCGATACGCAGTATTTT
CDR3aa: CANSSVTGVRLIDTQYF

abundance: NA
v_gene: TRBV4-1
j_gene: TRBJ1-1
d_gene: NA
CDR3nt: TGCGCCAGCAGCCAAAATCCGGGGATTGGCACTGAAGCTTTCTTT
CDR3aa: CASSQNPGIGTEAFF

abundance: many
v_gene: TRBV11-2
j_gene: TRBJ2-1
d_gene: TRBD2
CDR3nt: TGTGCCAGCAGCTTAGGAGCTAGCGGGACCAATGAGCAGTTCTTC
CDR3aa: CASSLGASGTNEQFF

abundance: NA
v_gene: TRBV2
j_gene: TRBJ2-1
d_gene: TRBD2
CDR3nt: TGTGCCATCCTATTTAGCGGGAGGGACAATGAGCAGTTCTTC
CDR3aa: CAILFSGRDNEQFF

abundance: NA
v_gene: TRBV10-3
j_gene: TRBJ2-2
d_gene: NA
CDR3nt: TGTGCCATCAGTGATGGCGGGAACACCGGGGAGCTGTTTTTT
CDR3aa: CAISDGGNTGELFF

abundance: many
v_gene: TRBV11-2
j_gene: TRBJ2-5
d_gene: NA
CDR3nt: TGTGCCAGCAGCTTAGCGCAGGCTGAGACCCAGTACTTC
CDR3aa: CASSLAQAETQYF